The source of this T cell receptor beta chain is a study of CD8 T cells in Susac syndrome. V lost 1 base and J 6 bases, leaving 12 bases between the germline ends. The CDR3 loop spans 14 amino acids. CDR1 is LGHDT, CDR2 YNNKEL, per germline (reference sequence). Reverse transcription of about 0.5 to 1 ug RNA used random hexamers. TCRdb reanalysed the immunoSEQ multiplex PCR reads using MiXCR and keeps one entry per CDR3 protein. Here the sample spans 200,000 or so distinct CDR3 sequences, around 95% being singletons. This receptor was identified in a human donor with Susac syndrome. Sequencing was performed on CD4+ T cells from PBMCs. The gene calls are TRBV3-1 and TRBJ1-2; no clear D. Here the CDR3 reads CASSQVRLGHGYTF. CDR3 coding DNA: TGTGCCAGCAGCCAAGTGCGGCTCGGGCATGGCTACACCTTC.